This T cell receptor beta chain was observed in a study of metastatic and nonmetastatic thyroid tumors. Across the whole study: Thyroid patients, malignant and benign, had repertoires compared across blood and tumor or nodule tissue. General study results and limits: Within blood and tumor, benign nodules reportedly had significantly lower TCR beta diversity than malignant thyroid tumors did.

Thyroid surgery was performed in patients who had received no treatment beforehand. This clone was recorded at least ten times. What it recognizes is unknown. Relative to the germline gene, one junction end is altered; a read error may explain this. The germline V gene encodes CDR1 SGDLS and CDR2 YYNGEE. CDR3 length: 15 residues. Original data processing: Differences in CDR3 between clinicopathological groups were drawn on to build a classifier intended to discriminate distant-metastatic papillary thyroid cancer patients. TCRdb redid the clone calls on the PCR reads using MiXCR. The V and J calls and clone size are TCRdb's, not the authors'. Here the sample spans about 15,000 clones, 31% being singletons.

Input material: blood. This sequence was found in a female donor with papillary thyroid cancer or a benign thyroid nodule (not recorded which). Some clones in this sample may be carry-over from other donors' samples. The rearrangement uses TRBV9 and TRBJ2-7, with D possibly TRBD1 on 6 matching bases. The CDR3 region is CASSVDTGRAYKQYF. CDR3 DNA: TGTGCCAGCAGCGTAGATACAGGGAGAGCCTACAAGCAGTACTTC.